This T cell receptor beta chain was obtained from a study of blood T cell repertoires in COVID-19. Study summary: From T cells, B-cell-depleted T cells, or PBMCs came the material, which was cDNA or gDNA.

The CDR3 contains 14 residues. The V gene's germline CDR1 is MDHEN and CDR2 SYDVKM. V was clipped by 8 bases and J by 1 base, with 15 bases between them. Per the original data handling: Quantification of nucleated cells was approximated via reference gene primer amplification. Profiling relied on immunoSEQ multiplex PCR, and the TCRdb table lists in-frame clones only, not all of them. That table furnishes V, J and clone size, whereas the DNA furnished D and trimming. The sample contains under 80,000 clones, about 89% of which appear only once. The clonotype comes from a man aged 65 to 79 with active or convalescent COVID-19. The rearrangement links TRBV28 to TRBJ2-7, with TRBD1 as a possible D gene (6 bases). Specimen: peripheral blood. Here the CDR3 DNA reads TGTGCCAGCGGCATGGACAGCGCGTCCTACGAGCAGTACTTC. Translating it yields CASGMDSASYEQYF.